This T cell receptor (beta chain) was sequenced in a study of blood T cell repertoires in COVID-19. The protocol was immunoSEQ multiplex PCR, while the TCRdb copy is restricted to in-frame clones and leaves out a portion. The sample records roughly 40,000 clones, roughly 85% being singletons. The CDR3 runs to 15 residues. V dropped 1 base and J dropped 0; count of bases not matched to a gene: 3. Per germline, CDR1 SQVTM and CDR2 ANQGSEA. This sequence joins TRBV29-1 and TRBJ2-1; 7 nucleotides align to TRBD1. This TCR came from a woman aged 65 to 85 in a cohort sampled during active COVID-19. Sequences were obtained from peripheral blood. CDR3 sequence reads: CSVEVWDSSYNEQFF. CDR3 nucleotides: TGCAGCGTTGAAGTTTGGGACAGCTCCTACAATGAGCAGTTCTTC.